The present TCR beta chain was sequenced within a study of vaccination and CD4 T cells after COVID-19. Background on the study: Convalescent donors totaled six males and four females, including two who were Hispanic.

A remark on this clonotype: Its antigen is not known.

Treatment: roughly 10-day PBMC culture with coronavirus spike peptide pools or control peptides (ViraFEST assay). Cultured CD4+ T-cell DNA underwent Oncomine TCR Beta short-read sequencing. From the PCR reads, TCRdb called clonotypes with MiXCR, one entry per CDR3 protein. The profile shows around 10,000 distinct CDR3 sequences, more than 45% of them singletons. This CDR3 spans 12 amino acids. Trimming removed 5 bases at V and 7 bases at J, with 10 bases between. Germline values: CDR1 KGHDR, CDR2 SFDVKD. The specimen sequenced was CD4+ T cells from blood, cultured in vitro. The TCR sequence derives from a human donor who had recovered from COVID-19. J is TRBJ1-1 and V is TRBV24-1, with a tentative D call TRBD1 (5 bases). The CDR3 spells CATSAWGNEAFF. The CDR3 region has the DNA TGTGCCACCAGTGCGTGGGGGAATGAAGCTTTCTTT.